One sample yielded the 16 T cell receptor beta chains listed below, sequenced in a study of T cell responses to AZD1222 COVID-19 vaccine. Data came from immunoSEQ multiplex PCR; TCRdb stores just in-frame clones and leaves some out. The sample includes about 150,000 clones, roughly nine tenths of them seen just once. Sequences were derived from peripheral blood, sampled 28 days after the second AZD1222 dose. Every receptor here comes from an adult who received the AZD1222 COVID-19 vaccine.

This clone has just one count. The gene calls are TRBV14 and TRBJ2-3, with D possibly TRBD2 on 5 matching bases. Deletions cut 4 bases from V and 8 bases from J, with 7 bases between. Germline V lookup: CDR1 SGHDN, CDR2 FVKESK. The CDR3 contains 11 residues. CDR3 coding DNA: TGTGCCAGCAGCCCGGGAATTACGCAGTATTTT. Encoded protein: CASSPGITQYF.

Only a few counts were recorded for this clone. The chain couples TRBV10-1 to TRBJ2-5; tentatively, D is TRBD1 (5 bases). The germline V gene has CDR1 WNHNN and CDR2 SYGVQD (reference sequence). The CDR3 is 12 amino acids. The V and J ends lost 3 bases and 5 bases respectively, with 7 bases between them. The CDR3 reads CASSDKGETQYF. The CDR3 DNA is TGCGCCAGCAGTGATAAGGGGGAGACCCAGTACTTC.

The DNA of the CDR3 is TGTGCCAGCAGCTTATGGTTTGAGCGGGACTATGGCTACACCTTC. It codes for CASSLWFERDYGYTF. J is TRBJ1-2 and V is TRBV13; no reliable D call. The CDR3 totals 15 residues. V lost 2 bases and J 3 bases, leaving 13 bases between the germline ends. In germline, CDR1 is PRHDT, CDR2 FYEKMQ (reference sequence).

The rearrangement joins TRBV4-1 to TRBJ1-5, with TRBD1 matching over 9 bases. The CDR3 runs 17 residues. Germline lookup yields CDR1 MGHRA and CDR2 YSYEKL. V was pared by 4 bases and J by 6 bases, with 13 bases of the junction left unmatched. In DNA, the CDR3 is TGCGCCAGCAGCCTGGACAGGGGAAGGGGTAGCGGTCAGCCCCAGCATTTT. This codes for CASSLDRGRGSGQPQHF.

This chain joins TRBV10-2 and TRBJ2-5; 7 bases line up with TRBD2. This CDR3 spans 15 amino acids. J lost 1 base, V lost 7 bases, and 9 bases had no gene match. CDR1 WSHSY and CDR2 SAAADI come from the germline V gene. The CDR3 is CASMRASGGQETQYF. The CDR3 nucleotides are TGCGCCAGCATGCGGGCTAGCGGAGGCCAAGAGACCCAGTACTTC.

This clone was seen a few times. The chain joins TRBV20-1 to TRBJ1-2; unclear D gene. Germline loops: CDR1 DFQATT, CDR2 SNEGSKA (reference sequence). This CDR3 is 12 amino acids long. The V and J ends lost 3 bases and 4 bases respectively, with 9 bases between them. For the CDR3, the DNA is TGCAGTGCTAGTATCATTTGCTATGGCTACACCTTC. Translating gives CSASIICYGYTF.

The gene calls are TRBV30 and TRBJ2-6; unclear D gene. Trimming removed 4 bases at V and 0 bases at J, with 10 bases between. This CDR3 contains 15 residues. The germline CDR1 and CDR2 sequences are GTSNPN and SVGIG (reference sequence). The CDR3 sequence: CAWKPLVSGANVLTF. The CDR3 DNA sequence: TGTGCCTGGAAACCGCTGGTCTCTGGGGCCAACGTCCTGACTTTC.

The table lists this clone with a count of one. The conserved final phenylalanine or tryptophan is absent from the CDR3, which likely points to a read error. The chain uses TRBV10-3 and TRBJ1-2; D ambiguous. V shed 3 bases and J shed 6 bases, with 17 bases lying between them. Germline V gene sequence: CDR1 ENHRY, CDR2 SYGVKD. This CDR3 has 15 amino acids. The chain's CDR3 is CAISDPPAGDDGYTL. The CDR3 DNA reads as TGTGCCATCAGTGACCCTCCGGCTGGGGATGATGGCTACACCCTC.

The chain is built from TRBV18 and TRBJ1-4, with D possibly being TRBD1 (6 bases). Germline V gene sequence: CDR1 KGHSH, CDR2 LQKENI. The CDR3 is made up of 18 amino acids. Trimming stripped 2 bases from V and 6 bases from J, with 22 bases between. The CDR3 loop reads CASSPRWGTRGPDEKLFF. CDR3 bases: TGTGCCAGCTCACCAAGGTGGGGGACACGGGGCCCCGATGAAAAACTGTTTTTT.

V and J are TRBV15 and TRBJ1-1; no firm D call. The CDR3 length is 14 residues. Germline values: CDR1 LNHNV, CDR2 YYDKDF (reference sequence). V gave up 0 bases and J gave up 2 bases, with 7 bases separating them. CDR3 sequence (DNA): TGTGCCACCAGCAGAGATTCGAGTAACACTGAAGCTTTCTTT. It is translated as CATSRDSSNTEAFF.

This chain's CDR3 is CASSPWGTGHYGYTF. In DNA, the CDR3 is TGTGCCAGCAGTCCATGGGGGACAGGACACTATGGCTACACCTTC. This chain uses TRBV27 with TRBJ1-2, with TRBD1 identical over 8 bases. The germline V gene encodes CDR1 MNHEY and CDR2 SMNVEV (reference sequence). Trimming took 5 bases from V and 3 from J; bases not matched to a gene: 8. This CDR3 comprises 15 residues.

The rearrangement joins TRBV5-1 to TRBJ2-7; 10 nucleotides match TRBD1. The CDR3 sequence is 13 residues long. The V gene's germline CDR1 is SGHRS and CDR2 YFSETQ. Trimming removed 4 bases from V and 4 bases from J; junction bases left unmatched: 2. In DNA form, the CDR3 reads TGCGCCAGCAGCGGACAGGGGGGGTACGAGCAGTACTTC. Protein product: CASSGQGGYEQYF.

The CDR3 protein is CASSLGQADEQYF. CDR3 DNA sequence: TGTGCCAGCTCTCTCGGACAGGCCGACGAGCAGTACTTC. V usage is TRBV18 and J usage is TRBJ2-7, with TRBD1 identical over 7 bases. J lost 5 bases, V lost 6 bases, and 7 bases had no gene match. The CDR3 is 13 amino acids. Germline V gene data show CDR1 as KGHSH and CDR2 as LQKENI.

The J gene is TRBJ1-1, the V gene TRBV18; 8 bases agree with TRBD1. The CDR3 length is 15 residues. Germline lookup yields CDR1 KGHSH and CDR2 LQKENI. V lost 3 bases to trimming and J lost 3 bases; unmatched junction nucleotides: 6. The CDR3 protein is CASSPFTGGDTEAFF. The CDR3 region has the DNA TGTGCCAGCTCACCGTTTACAGGGGGGGACACTGAAGCTTTCTTT.

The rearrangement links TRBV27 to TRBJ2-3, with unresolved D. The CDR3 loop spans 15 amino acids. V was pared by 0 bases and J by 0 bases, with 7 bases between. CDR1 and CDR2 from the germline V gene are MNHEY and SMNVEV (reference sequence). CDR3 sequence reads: CASSLSSISTDTQYF. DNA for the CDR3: TGTGCCAGCAGTTTATCGTCAATTAGCACAGATACGCAGTATTTT.

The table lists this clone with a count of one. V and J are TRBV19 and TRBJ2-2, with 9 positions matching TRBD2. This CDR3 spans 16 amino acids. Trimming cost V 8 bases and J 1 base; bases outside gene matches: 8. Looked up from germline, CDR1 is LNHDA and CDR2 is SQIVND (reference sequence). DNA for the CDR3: TGTGCCAGTTTAGCGGGAGTAATGAAGAACACCGGGGAGCTGTTTTTT. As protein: CASLAGVMKNTGELFF.